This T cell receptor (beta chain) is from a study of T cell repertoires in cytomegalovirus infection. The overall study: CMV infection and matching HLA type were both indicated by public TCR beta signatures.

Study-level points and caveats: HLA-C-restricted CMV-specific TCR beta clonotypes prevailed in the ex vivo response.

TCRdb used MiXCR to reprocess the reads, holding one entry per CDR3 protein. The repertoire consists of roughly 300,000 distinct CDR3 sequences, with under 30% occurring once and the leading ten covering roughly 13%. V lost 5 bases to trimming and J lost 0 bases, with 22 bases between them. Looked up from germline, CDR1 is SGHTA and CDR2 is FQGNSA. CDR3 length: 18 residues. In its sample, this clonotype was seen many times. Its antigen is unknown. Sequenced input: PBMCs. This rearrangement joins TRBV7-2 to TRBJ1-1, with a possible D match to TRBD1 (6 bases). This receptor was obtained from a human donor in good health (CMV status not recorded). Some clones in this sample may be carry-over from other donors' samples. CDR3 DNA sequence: TGTGCCAGCAGCCACCGTGGCGGGGGCGGCGAATTGAACACTGAAGCTTTCTTT. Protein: CASSHRGGGGELNTEAFF.